This T cell receptor beta chain was observed in a study of regulatory T cells in long-lasting Graves disease (dated by TCRdb to about 2021). About the full investigation: Antithyroid drugs had been taken for less than 3 months by newly diagnosed Graves' disease patients. Patients with persistent Graves' disease were compared with patients with newly diagnosed Graves' disease using TCR sequencing and RNA sequencing of peripheral blood. The study was conducted in China and was registered as a clinical trial. A total of around 35 samples were covered by TCR sequencing, comprising approximately 13 persistent and around 20 newly diagnosed Graves' disease patients. Overall study outcomes, separate from this receptor: Only the TCR beta chain was sequenced and analyzed. The authors noted that the small sample size was a limitation that may lower accuracy. A larger number of public clonotypes was shared among persistent patients (about 2,700) than among newly diagnosed patients (around 890). The study examined only peripheral blood because the primary lesion, thyroid tissue, could not be accessed. Persistent disease showed preferential use of TRBV28, TRBJ1-2 and TRBJ2-5, whereas newly diagnosed disease favored TRBV20-1 and TRBJ2-1. Lower TCR Shannon entropy and fewer highly expanded clones were observed in persistent Graves' disease patients than in newly diagnosed patients, which suggested clonal expansion.

V is trimmed back by 5 bases and J by 0 bases, and the junction contains 9 bases that no gene match accounts for. Reading the germline V gene gives CDR1 MNHNS and CDR2 SASEGT. From its cysteine to its phenylalanine, the CDR3 spans 18 amino acids. Solely the CDR3 DNA is kept, with 54 bases framed from the first base. To prepare the library, multiplex PCR was applied. The sequencer was an Illumina HiSeq 4000. iRepertoire HTBI primers and Arm-PCR amplification of CDR3 regions were used to construct TCR beta libraries. Before sequencing, the PCR products underwent gel purification. For the original study's pipeline: Gene usage analysis of CDR3 amino acid clonotypes relied on the roughly 60 TRBV and around 14 TRBJ segments identified across samples. Filtered high-quality paired reads were merged into contigs using COPE and FqMerger. BLAST was used to align contigs to IMGT TRBV, TRBD and TRBJ reference genes, and CDR3 was defined according to IMGT. Any clonotype with a frequency above 0.1% was counted as a highly expanded clone. Shannon entropy was used to measure repertoire diversity, and the Gini coefficient was used to measure V-J evenness. A clonotype found in more than one individual was treated as public. TCRdb trimmed the raw reads at Q25, called clones with MiXCR and kept productive beta chains. When rows share a CDR3 protein, they turn into one entry using the most common DNA and genes. The V and J calls and clone size come from TCRdb's table, not from the authors' own analysis. Within this sample are almost 450,000 distinct CDR3 sequences, with roughly 17% of them counted one time only. The top ten hold over 8.5% of the sample.

On this clonotype: Its cognate antigen has yet to be identified. Nothing much larger sits one base from this clone, and base qualities are not available.

Interpreted using the paper, the time point label stands for: newly diagnosed GD, antithyroid drugs for less than 3 months. For both TCR sequencing and RNA sequencing, RNA was extracted from PBMCs in TRIzol. Graves' disease was diagnosed according to American Thyroid Association guidelines. Patients were recruited from an endocrinology department in Xi'an, China. Each patient gave roughly 8.4 milliliters of peripheral blood, collected in an EDTA anticoagulant tube. Ficoll Paque Plus density gradient separation was used to isolate PBMCs, and no additional T cell sorting was done. An Agilent 2100 Bioanalyzer and agarose gel were used to check RNA quality, and a NanoDrop 2000 was used to measure RNA concentration. These data were likewise used in another study, on T cells in Graves' hyperthyroidism and ophthalmopathy. The second study reports: Stable Graves' hyperthyroidism was defined as the absence of progression to ophthalmopathy over 18 months of follow-up. The hyperthyroidism patients were between 18 and 65 years old and newly diagnosed, with a disease duration of less than 2 months. Patients with uncontrolled infections, other autoimmune diseases, pregnancy or lactation were excluded. Diagnoses were based on clinical symptoms, serum thyroxine and TRAb, thyroid ultrasound and orbital computed tomography. A first-round RT-PCR of the TCR CDR3 used the HTBI primer set with the Qiagen OneStep RT-PCR kit. Blood samples also contained most of the expanded thyroid clonotypes (frequency above 0.001), which suggests that blood repertoires may reflect thyroid immune responses. A 13 V-J signature model separated ophthalmopathy from stable hyperthyroidism, with about 88% sensitivity and approximately 81% specificity in cross-validation and 80%/75% in testing. In validation, the model predicted progression to ophthalmopathy with roughly 70% sensitivity and over 72% specificity, a median of about six months before onset. To identify distinguishing TCR V-J signatures, a discovery cohort of 90 to 100 patients was used, comprising 40 to 45 with Graves' ophthalmopathy and some 60 with stable Graves' hyperthyroidism. Whether ophthalmopathy could be predicted prospectively was tested in an independent validation cohort made up of roughly 19 hyperthyroidism patients plus 17 patients who later progressed to ophthalmopathy. For training and testing, the 100 patients in the discovery cohort were randomly divided in a 7:3 ratio. In addition, the study compared T-cell repertoires in thyroid tissue and in blood from about 6 Graves' hyperthyroidism patients. Once sampling was done, hyperthyroidism patients were given methimazole at a starting dose of 30 mg daily, whereas ophthalmopathy patients were given high-dose intravenous methylprednisolone. The libraries were constructed in a second round of multiplex PCR and then size-selected and purified. Sequencing of the libraries was done on an Illumina HiSeq2000 using paired-end 100 bp reads. SOAPnuke was used to process the raw data, with reads discarded if the reads contained adapters or uncalled bases, had a mean Phred below 15, or lacked an exact constant-primer or identifier match. COPE v1.2.5 was used to merge the high-quality paired reads, and each unique nucleotide sequence was defined as a clonotype. MiTCR v1.1 was used to align the clonotypes against IMGT TRBV, TRBD and TRBJ reference segments. The analysis included only V-J combinations with a frequency above 0.0001, which together covered 99% to 99.2% of the repertoires. A TCS score was defined as the ratio of F50 (clonal expansion) to E x V (chaos), with BLOSUM62-based TCRdist applied between CDR3 peptides within each V-J. Welch's t-statistics and random forest reduced fewer than 550 V-J features to roughly 13, which were used in a naive Bayes classifier (R e1071). No statistical method was used to fix the sample size in advance, and group allocation was not hidden from the investigators. The paper reports TCR Vbeta CDR3 sequencing of fewer than 150 peripheral blood samples: 40 to 45 ophthalmopathy, fewer than 85 hyperthyroidism and around 17 progressor patients.

The chain links TRBV6-1 with TRBJ2-6; 8 central nucleotides agree with TRBD1. The clonotype was recovered from a woman in her 30s with Graves disease. Donor details come from another sample of the same person, matched by shared clones. Specimen: peripheral blood mononuclear cells (PBMCs), collected at new diagnosis, from a patient treated with antithyroid drugs. The nucleotides are TGTGCCAGCAGTAGACCCGGGACAGGCTTCTCTGGGGCCAACGTCCTGACTTTC. This translates into CASSRPGTGFSGANVLTF.